One TCR beta chain is described in this entry. Random hexamers were used to reverse transcribe an amount of 0.5 to 1 ug RNA. Amplification of TCR beta CDR3 was carried out by immunoSEQ multiplex PCR, which covered 54 Vbeta and 13 Jbeta segments. TCRdb redid the calling of the immunoSEQ multiplex PCR reads with MiXCR, one entry per CDR3 protein. The data hold 70,000 or so distinct CDR3 sequences, with around 93% observed a single time. These data originate in a study of CD8 T cells in Susac syndrome. CDR3 size: 15 residues. Trimming left V 2 bases short and J 3 bases short, with 9 bases between. Germline V gene data show CDR1 as KGHDR and CDR2 as SFDVKD. Matching for age and sex applied to the controls, who were healthy donors.

The chain links TRBV24-1 to TRBJ2-2; no clear D gene. The sample was CD8+ T cells from PBMCs. The origin of this receptor is a human donor in good health. CDR3 in DNA: TGTGCCACCAGTGATTCCGACTCATACACCGGGGAGCTGTTTTTT. This gives the protein CATSDSDSYTGELFF.